This T cell receptor (beta chain) emerged from a study of blood T cell repertoires in COVID-19. Background on the study: T cells, B-cell-depleted T cells, or PBMCs supplied cDNA or gDNA.

Original processing notes: Amplification of reference gene primers provided the estimated nucleated cell counts. The repertoire was sequenced with immunoSEQ multiplex PCR; TCRdb's copy has only in-frame clones and lacks some. V, J and clone size reflect that table, while D and trimming were determined from the DNA. Of roughly 160,000 clones in the sample, over 80% were seen once. Trimming took 2 bases from V and 7 from J, leaving 14 bases between them. The CDR3 is 13 residues long. Germline CDR1 is GTSNPN and CDR2 is SVGIG (reference sequence). Sample: peripheral blood. This sequence joins TRBV30 and TRBJ1-2; tentative D call: TRBD1 (5 bases). The TCR was taken from a woman aged 60-75 years with acute or convalescent COVID-19. The CDR3 bases are TGTGCCTGGAGTCCGGGACTGGGAGGTGGCTACACCTTC. As protein: CAWSPGLGGGYTF.